This T cell receptor (beta chain) was recorded in a study of naive and memory T cell subsets. CDR1 and CDR2 (germline): SGDLS, YYNGEE. This CDR3 comprises 15 residues. The V end lost 2 bases, the J end lost 0 bases, and 12 bases lay between the germline ends. This clonotype turned up a few times. A UMI-containing oligonucleotide was joined by 3' ligation to the TCR cDNA template. Input was about 1 to 1,100 ng of DNase-treated total RNA without cell sorting. The SP2 primer and nested alpha and beta constant region primers amplified ligated cDNA in four rounds. TCRdb fed the 5' RACE reads into MiXCR, producing one record per CDR3 protein. The data contain 60,000 or so distinct CDR3 sequences, 7.2% of them singletons.

The TCR comes from a male donor in good health. The J gene is TRBJ2-7, the V gene TRBV9; D may match TRBD1 or TRBD2 (5 bases each). The CDR3 region is CASSVLSGSSYEQYF. The CDR3 DNA follows: TGTGCCAGCAGCGTCCTATCAGGGAGCTCCTACGAGCAGTACTTC.